A selection of T cell receptor beta chains follows, all from one sample in a study of preoperative IRX-2 immunotherapy in early breast cancer. The table came from immunoSEQ multiplex PCR; TCRdb's copy has only in-frame clones and leaves some out. There are some 59,000 clones in the sample; less than 95% occur only once, and roughly 1.5% lies in the top ten. This specimen was collected from a patient treated with IRX-2 immunotherapy. These receptors originate from a human donor with breast cancer. CDR3s include the opening cysteine and the closing phenylalanine or tryptophan. A D gene is named only where the DNA matches it firmly. Where a row states a size, it is once, few, many or the class of an expanded clone; other rows omit it.

TRBD1	TRBJ1-5	.	TRBV30	TGTGCCTGGGGGCAGGGGGGGACCCAGCATTTT	CAWGQGGTQHF
TRBD1	TRBJ1-1	.	TRBV5-4	TGTGCCACCCAGGGACAGGCGAGGGGCACTGAAGCTTTCTTT	CATQGQARGTEAFF
.	TRBJ1-4	once	TRBV4-1	TGCGCCAGCAGCCAAGATGATCGTGCAGGGGCCTTTAATGAAAAACTGTTTTTT	CASSQDDRAGAFNEKLFF
.	TRBJ2-7	.	TRBV5-1	TGCGCCAGCAGCTTACGAGACGAGCAGTACTTC	CASSLRDEQYF
TRBD1	TRBJ2-2	.	TRBV18	TGTGCCAGCTCACCAATCAAAACAGGGGGCGCGGGCACCGGGGAGCTGTTTTTT	CASSPIKTGGAGTGELFF
.	TRBJ1-2	.	TRBV18	TGTGCCAGCTCACCGGGGGGGCTTACAAACTATGGCTACACCTTC	CASSPGGLTNYGYTF
TRBD1	TRBJ2-7	.	TRBV7-2	TGTGCCAGCAGCTTGCAGGGGGTAAACGAGCAGTACTTC	CASSLQGVNEQYF
.	TRBJ2-7	.	TRBV15	TGTGCCACGGGGGAAGGCGTGGGGCTCTACGAGCAGTACTTC	CATGEGVGLYEQYF
TRBD2	TRBJ2-1	.	TRBV19	TGTGCCAGTAGAATAGCGGGACTCTCCTACAATGAGCAGTTCTTC	CASRIAGLSYNEQFF
.	TRBJ1-2	.	TRBV27	TGTGCCAGCAGTTTATTGACGGGGCAGGGGGGCTACACCTTC	CASSLLTGQGGYTF
.	TRBJ2-5	.	TRBV6-5	TGTGCCAGCAGCACCGGGGCAGATAAATTGTACTTC	CASSTGADKLYF
TRBD1	TRBJ2-3	.	TRBV5-8	TGTGCCAGCAGCGGAAAACAGGGGGCCCGCACAGATACGCAGTATTTT	CASSGKQGARTDTQYF
.	TRBJ1-6	.	TRBV6-1	TGTGCCAGCAGATCGATGACAGGATTAAATTCACCCCTCCACTTT	CASRSMTGLNSPLHF
.	TRBJ2-1	once	TRBV11-3	TGTGCCAGCAGCTTAGGCGGATACAATGAGCAGTTCTTC	CASSLGGYNEQFF
.	TRBJ1-6	.	TRBV30	TGTGCCTCCAGCTCCTATAATTCACCCCTCCACTTT	CASSSYNSPLHF
.	TRBJ2-7	once	TRBV30	TGTGCCTGGAGACCGGGACCGAAATACGAGCAGTACTTC	CAWRPGPKYEQYF
TRBD1	TRBJ1-1	.	TRBV6-1	TGTGCCAGCAGTGCCAGTGGACAGGGGGGCACTGAAGCTTTCTTT	CASSASGQGGTEAFF
.	TRBJ2-5	.	TRBV5-4	TGTGCCAGCAGCTTTGGGCCATCCACCCAGTACTTC	CASSFGPSTQYF
.	TRBJ2-1	once	TRBV6-6	TGTGCCAGCAGTTACTCGGGTCCCCCGAATGAGCAGTTCTTC	CASSYSGPPNEQFF
.	TRBJ2-7	.	TRBV7-8	TGTGCCAGCAGCTTAGTTCCACTAAGCTCCTACGAGCAGTACTTC	CASSLVPLSSYEQYF
.	TRBJ2-1	.	TRBV19	TGTGCCAGTAGTCCCGGGACGAACAATGAGCAGTTCTTC	CASSPGTNNEQFF
.	TRBJ2-7	few	TRBV30	TGTGCCTGGAGTCCCGGGGGGGCAGGGGGCTACGAGCAGTACTTC	CAWSPGGAGGYEQYF
.	TRBJ2-7	.	TRBV11-2	TGTGCCAGCTGCCACCTAGGCGGCCGGTCTACGGACGAGCAGTACTTC	CASCHLGGRSTDEQYF
.	TRBJ2-7	.	TRBV13	TGTGCCAGCAGCTCCTATACCATGAGTGACAAGAGGGGCGAGCAGTACTTC	CASSSYTMSDKRGEQYF
.	TRBJ2-7	.	TRBV5-1	TGCGCCAGCAGCCCCGACAGCTACGAGCAGTACTTC	CASSPDSYEQYF
.	TRBJ1-6	.	TRBV7-6	TGTGCCAGCAGCTTAGGAGGAACCTATAATTCACCCCTCCACTTT	CASSLGGTYNSPLHF
.	TRBJ1-5	.	TRBV7-2	TGTGCCAGCAGCTTAGAGGGACACCAGAGGCAGCCCCAGCATTTT	CASSLEGHQRQPQHF
.	TRBJ2-2	once	TRBV5-4	TGTGCCAGCAGCCAGGACACTCCGGGCACCGGGGAGCTGTTTTTT	CASSQDTPGTGELFF
.	TRBJ2-4	once	TRBV11-1	TGTGCCAGCAGCTTAAGGCCAGGGTACAGCAAAAACATTCAGTACTTC	CASSLRPGYSKNIQYF
TRBD1	TRBJ2-2	.	TRBV28	TGTGCCAGCGGGACAGGGGGGAACACCGGGGAGCTGTTTTTT	CASGTGGNTGELFF
.	TRBJ1-2	.	TRBV29-1	TGCAGCGTTGCCCGGGTGGGGGAATATGGCTACACCTTC	CSVARVGEYGYTF
TRBD1	TRBJ2-1	.	TRBV29-1	TGCAGCGTTGAACCCAGGGGGCCTGTCGGATCCGAGCAGTTCTTC	CSVEPRGPVGSEQFF
TRBD1	TRBJ2-3	.	TRBV5-1	TGCGCCAGCAGCTTGGGAGGGACAGGGGGCACAGATACGCAGTATTTT	CASSLGGTGGTDTQYF
.	TRBJ1-1	.	TRBV6-5	TGTGCCAGCAGTTACGGCGGCATCAGGGGCAACACTGAAGCTTTCTTT	CASSYGGIRGNTEAFF
TRBD2	TRBJ2-3	.	TRBV11-3	TGTGCCAGCAGCTCGGGACTAGCGGCTTCAGATACGCAGTATTTT	CASSSGLAASDTQYF
.	TRBJ2-7	.	TRBV30	TGTGCCTGGAGTGTACGGCCGGGACCCTACGAGCAGTACTTC	CAWSVRPGPYEQYF
TRBD1	TRBJ1-1	.	TRBV7-2	TGTGCCAGCAGCTTAGAGAGGGACAGGGGTACTGAAGCTTTCTTT	CASSLERDRGTEAFF
TRBD1	TRBJ2-7	.	TRBV27	TGTGCCAGCAGTTTTGTCGGACAGGGGGGATACGAGCAGTACTTC	CASSFVGQGGYEQYF
.	TRBJ2-7	.	TRBV5-4	TGTGCCAGCAGCTTGGGGGGTTTGGAAGCCTACGAGCAGTACTTC	CASSLGGLEAYEQYF
.	TRBJ2-5	once	TRBV28	TGTGCCAGCAGTTTACAGGAGACCTATCTAGGGCGGGAGACCCAGTACTTC	CASSLQETYLGRETQYF
.	TRBJ1-2	.	TRBV6-5	TGTGCCAGCAGTTACTCGATAAGGTCCTATGGCTACACCTTC	CASSYSIRSYGYTF
TRBD1	TRBJ1-2	.	TRBV30	TGTGCCTGGGGAACGACAGGGGAAGATGGCTACACCTTC	CAWGTTGEDGYTF
.	TRBJ1-1	.	TRBV7-2	TGTGCCAGCAGCTTAGTCGGCCAGGGCTCTGAAGCTTTCTTT	CASSLVGQGSEAFF
.	TRBJ1-5	once	TRBV19	TGTGCCAGTAGTATACCGTGGGGAGCTGATCAGCCCCAGCATTTT	CASSIPWGADQPQHF
.	TRBJ2-1	.	TRBV28	TGTGCCAGCAGTCCACCGCCCAATGAGCAGTTCTTC	CASSPPPNEQFF
TRBD2	TRBJ2-1	.	TRBV30	TGTGACCTAGCGGGGCCCTACAATGAGCAGTTCTTC	CDLAGPYNEQFF
.	TRBJ2-1	.	TRBV21-1	TGTGCCAGCAGCATCAACCCCGGGACTATTCTCCATGAGCAGTTCTTC	CASSINPGTILHEQFF
.	TRBJ1-2	.	TRBV14	TGTGCCAGCAGCCAACAAGACCTCGGTGGCTACACCTTC	CASSQQDLGGYTF